Listed below are T cell receptor beta chains from one sample, sequenced in a study of CD8+ T cells in alopecia areata. The protocol was immunoSEQ multiplex PCR, while the TCRdb copy is restricted to in-frame clones and leaves out a portion. The profile shows under 110,000 clones, about three fifths of them singletons. The sample in question was CD8+ T cells sorted from blood, obtained at approximately week 60, from a patient treated with tofacitinib. These receptors all stem from a human donor with alopecia areata. Both conserved end residues are part of each CDR3. Fields, in order: clone size, V gene, J gene, D gene, CDR3 DNA, CDR3 protein. D genes are given only for firm matches. The listing skips clone size in some rows; elsewhere it reads once, few, many or a size class.

NA,TRBV4-1,TRBJ2-7,TRBD1,TGCGCCAGCAGCCAAGGACTGGGACAGCGGAAAAACGAGCAGTACTTC,CASSQGLGQRKNEQYF
few,TRBV9,TRBJ2-5,NA,TGTGCCAGCAGCGTGGGAGGTTCAGAGACCCAGTACTTC,CASSVGGSETQYF
NA,TRBV6-6,TRBJ2-5,TRBD1,TGTGCCAGCAGTGGGACAGGGGGCCTGGAGACCCAGTACTTC,CASSGTGGLETQYF
NA,TRBV7-9,TRBJ1-4,NA,TGTGCCAGCAGCCGAGGGTATGGTGATGAAAAACTGTTTTTT,CASSRGYGDEKLFF
NA,TRBV9,TRBJ2-7,NA,TGTGCCAGCAGCGTAGAAGAAGGCTACGAGCAGTACTTC,CASSVEEGYEQYF
NA,TRBV19,TRBJ1-1,TRBD1,TGTGCCAGTAAAACCGGGACAGGGGGGAACACTGAAGCTTTCTTT,CASKTGTGGNTEAFF
NA,TRBV30,TRBJ1-2,NA,TGTGCCTGGAGCCTGAAACCGGGGGGCTACACCTTC,CAWSLKPGGYTF
few,TRBV29-1,TRBJ2-6,NA,TGCAGCGCCCGCACAGGGGACTATTCTGGGGCCAACGTCCTGACTTTC,CSARTGDYSGANVLTF
few,TRBV6-6,TRBJ2-1,NA,TGTGCCAGCAGTTACGGGGAGAATGAGCAGTTCTTC,CASSYGENEQFF
few,TRBV6-1,TRBJ1-2,NA,TGTGCCAGCATTGAGGGGAGGGCTATCTATGGCTACACCTTC,CASIEGRAIYGYTF
once,TRBV25-1,TRBJ2-2,NA,TGTGCCAGCAGTGTCGGATCCTTCACCGGGGAGCTGTTTTTT,CASSVGSFTGELFF
once,TRBV30,TRBJ2-7,NA,TGTGCCTGGATGGTAGGGGGGGACTACGAGCAGTACTTC,CAWMVGGDYEQYF
NA,TRBV6-5,TRBJ2-7,TRBD2,TGTGCCAGCAGTGGGGCTAGCGGGGGGAGCGGCGAGCAGTACTTC,CASSGASGGSGEQYF
NA,TRBV7-9,TRBJ1-2,TRBD1,TGTGCCAGCAGCTTAGGGGTACAGGGGATGAGGGACTATGGCTACACCTTC,CASSLGVQGMRDYGYTF
NA,TRBV14,TRBJ2-5,TRBD1,TGTGCCAGCAGCCGACAGGGACAGGGGAGCGAGACCCAGTACTTC,CASSRQGQGSETQYF
NA,TRBV9,TRBJ2-1,NA,TGTGCCAGCAGCGGCGCCTTCGAGGTACCAAGGAATGAGCAGTTCTTC,CASSGAFEVPRNEQFF
NA,TRBV6-5,TRBJ1-6,NA,TGTGCCAGCAGTTACTCGGGGAGCTCCTATAATTCACCCCTCCACTTT,CASSYSGSSYNSPLHF
NA,TRBV7-9,TRBJ2-5,NA,TGTGCCAGCAGCTTTAAAGAGACCCAGTACTTC,CASSFKETQYF
NA,TRBV6-5,TRBJ1-6,NA,TGTGCCAGCAGACCATCGGGGGCGGATTCACCCCTCCACTTT,CASRPSGADSPLHF
NA,TRBV11-2,TRBJ2-5,NA,TGTGCCAGCAGTCCGGGGGCGCAGGAGACCCAGTACTTC,CASSPGAQETQYF
NA,TRBV4-2,TRBJ2-6,NA,TGTGCCAGCAGCCAAGTAAGGGGGACGACACTCAACGTCCTGACTTTC,CASSQVRGTTLNVLTF
few,TRBV25-1,TRBJ1-2,NA,TGTGCCAGCAGTGACCCGACAGGTCTAAACTATGGCTACACCTTC,CASSDPTGLNYGYTF
NA,TRBV4-1,TRBJ1-5,TRBD1,TGCGCCAGCAGCCAGTACAGGGGTAGCAATCAGCCCCAGCATTTT,CASSQYRGSNQPQHF
NA,TRBV27,TRBJ2-1,NA,TGTGCCAGCAGTTTTGGACAGTACAATGAGCAGTTCTTC,CASSFGQYNEQFF
NA,TRBV7-6,TRBJ2-3,TRBD2,TGTGCCAGCAGCAGGACTAGTTCCACAGATACGCAGTATTTT,CASSRTSSTDTQYF
NA,TRBV6-5,TRBJ2-2,NA,TGTGCCAGCAGCGGATCGAACACCGGGGAGCTGTTTTTT,CASSGSNTGELFF
NA,TRBV5-6,TRBJ2-5,NA,TGTGCCAGCAGTCAACACACGGACAGCCTGTACCAAGAGACCCAGTACTTC,CASSQHTDSLYQETQYF
NA,TRBV15,TRBJ2-7,TRBD1,TGTGCCACCAGCAGGCCCGGGACAGGTGTCGAGCAGTACTTC,CATSRPGTGVEQYF
NA,TRBV2,TRBJ2-5,NA,TGTGCCAGCAGTCAAACCCGACAGCCAGAACAAGAGACCCAGTACTTC,CASSQTRQPEQETQYF
NA,TRBV27,TRBJ2-2,NA,TGTGCCAGCAGCTCCCGGGCCCATTCGAACACCGGGGAGCTGTTTTTT,CASSSRAHSNTGELFF
NA,TRBV2,TRBJ2-3,NA,TGTGCCAATAGCAGGGGGGCCAGCACAGATACGCAGTATTTT,CANSRGASTDTQYF
NA,TRBV5-1,TRBJ2-7,NA,TGCGCCAGCAGCTCAAACTACGAGCAGTACTTC,CASSSNYEQYF
NA,TRBV28,TRBJ2-7,NA,TGTGCCAGCAGTTTGGTCAGCAGTCCCGAGCAGTACTTC,CASSLVSSPEQYF
NA,TRBV15,TRBJ2-7,NA,TGTGCCACCAGCAGTAGGGACAACAACTACGAGCAGTACTTC,CATSSRDNNYEQYF
NA,TRBV9,TRBJ2-7,TRBD1,TGTGCCAGCAGCCAAGACAGGGGGGTATACGAGCAGTACTTC,CASSQDRGVYEQYF
NA,TRBV9,TRBJ2-1,NA,TGTGCCAGCAGCGTAGTATCCTCGCATGAGCAGTTCTTC,CASSVVSSHEQFF
NA,TRBV7-9,TRBJ2-1,TRBD1,TGTGCCAGTAATCCGGGACAGGGTTCCTACAATGAGCAGTTCTTC,CASNPGQGSYNEQFF
NA,TRBV29-1,TRBJ1-2,TRBD1,TGCAGCGTGGGGGACAGGGCGGGGGGCTACACCTTC,CSVGDRAGGYTF
NA,TRBV2,TRBJ2-5,NA,TGTGCCAGCAGTTTGACGGAGGCAATAGAGACCCAGTACTTC,CASSLTEAIETQYF
few,TRBV7-9,TRBJ2-1,TRBD1,TGTGCCAGCAGCACGGACAGGGACTTAGGCAATGAGCAGTTCTTC,CASSTDRDLGNEQFF
NA,TRBV5-6,TRBJ2-1,TRBD1,TGTGCCAGCAGCCCAGCAACGGGACAGGCGTACAATGAGCAGTTCTTC,CASSPATGQAYNEQFF
NA,TRBV5-6,TRBJ2-1,TRBD2,TGTGCCAGCAGCTTGTTTAGCGGGGGGTACAATGAGCAGTTCTTC,CASSLFSGGYNEQFF